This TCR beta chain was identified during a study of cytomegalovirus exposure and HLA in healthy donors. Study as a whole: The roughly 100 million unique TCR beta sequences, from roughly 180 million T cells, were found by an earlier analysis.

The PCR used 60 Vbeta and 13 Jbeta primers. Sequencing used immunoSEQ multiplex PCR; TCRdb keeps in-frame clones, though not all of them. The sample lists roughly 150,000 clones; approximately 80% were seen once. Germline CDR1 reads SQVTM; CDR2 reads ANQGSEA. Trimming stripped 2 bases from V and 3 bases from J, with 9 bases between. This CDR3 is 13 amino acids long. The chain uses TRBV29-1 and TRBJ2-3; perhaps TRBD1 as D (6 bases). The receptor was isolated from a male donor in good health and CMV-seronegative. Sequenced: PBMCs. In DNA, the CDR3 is TGCAGCGTTGAACAGGGGTGGACAGATACGCAGTATTTT. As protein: CSVEQGWTDTQYF.